Listed below are T cell receptor beta chains from one sample, sequenced in a study. In TCRdb, the multiplex PCR reads were re-called with MiXCR into one record per CDR3 protein. The top ten clones hold 20% to 30% of a sample with hundreds of distinct CDR3 sequences, approximately 4.8% of them seen once. The specimen sequenced was naive CD4+ T cells sorted from blood. The source is a female donor with breast cancer. The CDR3 runs from the conserved cysteine through the conserved F or W. A D gene is named only where the DNA matches it firmly. Where a row states a size, it is once, few, many or the class of an expanded clone; other rows omit it.

D	V	size	J	DNA	CDR3
TRBD1	TRBV12-3/TRBV12-4	medium-sized	TRBJ1-2	TGTGCCAGCAGTTTAGGAGGGACAGGAGGCTATGGCTACACCTTC	CASSLGGTGGYGYTF
.	TRBV12-3/TRBV12-4	medium-sized	TRBJ1-2	TGTGCCAGCAGTCGGAACACAGGGTTCTATGGCTACACCTTC	CASSRNTGFYGYTF
.	TRBV12-3/TRBV12-4	medium-sized	TRBJ1-2	TGTGCCAGCAGTTTAGCCCTGGACAGAAACTATGGCTACACCTTC	CASSLALDRNYGYTF
.	TRBV12-3/TRBV12-4	hyperexpanded	TRBJ1-2	TGTGCCAGCAGTTTAATCTACGGTTTCCAAGCTAACTATGGCTACACCTTC	CASSLIYGFQANYGYTF
TRBD1	TRBV12-3/TRBV12-4	medium-sized	TRBJ1-2	TGTGCCAGCAGCAGACAGGGCAGCGGCTACACCTTC	CASSRQGSGYTF
.	TRBV12-3/TRBV12-4	.	TRBJ1-2	TGTGCCAGCAGCTCAAACTTTTGCTACGCCTTC	CASSSNFCYAF
.	TRBV12-3/TRBV12-4	medium-sized	TRBJ1-2	TGTGCCAGCAGTTTAGACCGACTCTCTGGCTACACCTTC	CASSLDRLSGYTF
.	TRBV12-3/TRBV12-4	.	TRBJ1-2	TGTGCCAGCGGTTCCACCGGACAGCCACTGGGACTTTTC	CASGSTGQPLGLF
.	TRBV12-3/TRBV12-4	large	TRBJ1-2	TGTGCCAGCAGTAATACACAGAACTCCTATGGCTACACCTTC	CASSNTQNSYGYTF
.	TRBV12-3/TRBV12-4	large	TRBJ1-2	TGTGCCAGCAGTTTAAGACGAGGCGTCCATGGCTACACCTTC	CASSLRRGVHGYTF
TRBD1	TRBV12-3/TRBV12-4	large	TRBJ1-2	TGTGCCAGCAGTTTAGCTGCCGGGACAGATGGTTATGGCTACACCTTC	CASSLAAGTDGYGYTF
.	TRBV12-3/TRBV12-4	large	TRBJ1-2	TGTGCCAGCAGTTTCGATGGCTACACCTTC	CASSFDGYTF
.	TRBV12-3/TRBV12-4	medium-sized	TRBJ1-2	TGTGCCAGCAGCCCTACCTACACCTTC	CASSPTYTF
.	TRBV12-3/TRBV12-4	.	TRBJ1-2	TGTGCCAGCAGTTCACAGGAGTACTGCGGCTACACCTTC	CASSSQEYCGYTF
TRBD1	TRBV12-3/TRBV12-4	large	TRBJ1-2	TGTGCCAGCAGTAGGGACAGGGCCAACTATGGCTACACCTTC	CASSRDRANYGYTF
.	TRBV12-3/TRBV12-4	.	TRBJ1-2	TGTGCCTGCAGTCTTGCAGGGGCGAACTATGGCTACACCTTC	CACSLAGANYGYTF
.	TRBV12-3/TRBV12-4	medium-sized	TRBJ1-2	TGTGCCAGCAGCTCAAACTTTGGCTACACCTTC	CASSSNFGYTF
.	TRBV12-3/TRBV12-4	large	TRBJ1-2	TGTGCCAACCTATTCTACACCTTC	CANLFYTF
TRBD1	TRBV12-3/TRBV12-4	large	TRBJ1-2	TGTGCCAGCAGCAGGGACAGCTACTATGGCTACACCTTC	CASSRDSYYGYTF
.	TRBV12-3/TRBV12-4	large	TRBJ1-2	TGTGCCAGCAGTTTACAAGTAGCTAACTATGGCTACACCTTC	CASSLQVANYGYTF
.	TRBV12-3/TRBV12-4	large	TRBJ1-2	TGTGCCAGCAGAAGTTCGACGCTTCTGGAGCGCTACACCTTC	CASRSSTLLERYTF
.	TRBV12-3/TRBV12-4	large	TRBJ1-2	TGTGCCAGCAGTTTACTCCACACTGAGGGCTACACCTTC	CASSLLHTEGYTF
.	TRBV12-3/TRBV12-4	large	TRBJ1-2	TGTGCCAGCAGCCTAAACTATGGCTACACCTTC	CASSLNYGYTF
TRBD1	TRBV12-3/TRBV12-4	large	TRBJ1-2	TGTGCCAGCAGATGGGACAGCTATGGCTACACCTTC	CASRWDSYGYTF
TRBD1	TRBV12-3/TRBV12-4	medium-sized	TRBJ1-2	TGTGCCAGCAGTTCCCGACAGGGAGACTATGGCTACACCTTC	CASSSRQGDYGYTF
.	TRBV12-3/TRBV12-4	medium-sized	TRBJ1-2	TGTGCCAGCACCTACAAGGGCAACTATGGCTACACCTTC	CASTYKGNYGYTF